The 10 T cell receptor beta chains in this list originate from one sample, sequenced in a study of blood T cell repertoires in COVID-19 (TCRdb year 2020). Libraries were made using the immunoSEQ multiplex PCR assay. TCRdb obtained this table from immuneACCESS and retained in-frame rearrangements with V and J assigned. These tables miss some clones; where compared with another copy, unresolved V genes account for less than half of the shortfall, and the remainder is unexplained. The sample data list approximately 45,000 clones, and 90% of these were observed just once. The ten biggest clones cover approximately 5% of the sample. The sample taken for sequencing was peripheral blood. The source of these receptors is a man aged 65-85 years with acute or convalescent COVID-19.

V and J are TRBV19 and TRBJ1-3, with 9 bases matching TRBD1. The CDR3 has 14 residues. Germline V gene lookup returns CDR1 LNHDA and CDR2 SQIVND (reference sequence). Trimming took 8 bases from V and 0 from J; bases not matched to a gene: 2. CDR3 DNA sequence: TGTGCCAGTCGGACAGGGGACTCTGGAAACACCATATATTTT. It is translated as CASRTGDSGNTIYF.

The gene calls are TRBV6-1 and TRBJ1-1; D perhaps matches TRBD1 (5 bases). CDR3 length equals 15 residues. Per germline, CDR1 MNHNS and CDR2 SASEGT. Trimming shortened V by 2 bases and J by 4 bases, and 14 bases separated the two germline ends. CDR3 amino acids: CASSESRQSLTEAFF. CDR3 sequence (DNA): TGTGCCAGCAGTGAATCACGACAGTCCCTCACTGAAGCTTTCTTT.

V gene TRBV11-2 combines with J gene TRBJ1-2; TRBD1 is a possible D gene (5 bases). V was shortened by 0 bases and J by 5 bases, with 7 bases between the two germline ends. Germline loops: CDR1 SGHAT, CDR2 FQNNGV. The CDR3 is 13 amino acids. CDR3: CASSLEGVYGYTF. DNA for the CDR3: TGTGCCAGCAGCTTAGAAGGGGTATATGGCTACACCTTC. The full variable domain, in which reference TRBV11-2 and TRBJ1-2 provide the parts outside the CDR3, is EAGVAQSPRYKIIEKRQSVAFWCNPISGHATLYWYQQILGQGPKLLIQFQNNGVVDDSQLPKDRFSAERLKGVDSTLKIQPAKLEDSAVYLCASSLEGVYGYTFGSGTRLTVV.

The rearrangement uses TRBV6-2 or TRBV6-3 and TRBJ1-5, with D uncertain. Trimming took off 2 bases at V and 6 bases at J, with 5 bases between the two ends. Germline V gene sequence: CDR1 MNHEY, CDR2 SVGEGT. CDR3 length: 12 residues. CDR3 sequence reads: CASSYGPQPQHF. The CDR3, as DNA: TGTGCCAGCAGTTACGGGCCTCAGCCCCAGCATTTT.

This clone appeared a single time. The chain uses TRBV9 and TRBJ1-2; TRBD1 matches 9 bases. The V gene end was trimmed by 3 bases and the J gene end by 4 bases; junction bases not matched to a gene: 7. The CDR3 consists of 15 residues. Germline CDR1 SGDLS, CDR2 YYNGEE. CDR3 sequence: CASSERQGVGYGYTF. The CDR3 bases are TGTGCCAGCAGCGAGAGACAGGGGGTCGGCTATGGCTACACCTTC.

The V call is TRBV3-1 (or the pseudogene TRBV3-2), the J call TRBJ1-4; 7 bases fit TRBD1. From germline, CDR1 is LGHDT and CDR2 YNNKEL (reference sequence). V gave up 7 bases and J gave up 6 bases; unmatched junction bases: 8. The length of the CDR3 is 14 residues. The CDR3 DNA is TGTGCCAGCACCACCTGGGACAGAGATGAAAAACTGTTTTTT. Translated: CASTTWDRDEKLFF.

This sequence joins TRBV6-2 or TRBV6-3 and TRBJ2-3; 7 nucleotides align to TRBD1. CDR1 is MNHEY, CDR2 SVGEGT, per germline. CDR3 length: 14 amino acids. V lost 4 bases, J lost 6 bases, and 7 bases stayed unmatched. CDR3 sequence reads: CASSLQGPGDTQYF. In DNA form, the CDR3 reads TGTGCCAGCAGTTTACAGGGGCCTGGGGATACGCAGTATTTT.

The CDR3 region is CASSPGRHLETQYF. Written as DNA, the CDR3 is TGTGCCAGCTCACCGGGCAGGCATCTTGAGACCCAGTACTTC. The rearrangement joins TRBV18 to TRBJ2-5; D gene unclear. Trimming left V 3 bases short and J 5 bases short, with 13 bases between. The germline CDR1 and CDR2 sequences are KGHSH and LQKENI. The CDR3 length is 14 residues.

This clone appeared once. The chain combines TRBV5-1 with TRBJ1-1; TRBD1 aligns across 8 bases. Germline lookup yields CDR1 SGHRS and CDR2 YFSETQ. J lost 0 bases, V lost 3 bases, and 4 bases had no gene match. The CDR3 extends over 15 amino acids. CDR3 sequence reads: CASSSWTGMNTEAFF. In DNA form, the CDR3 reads TGCGCCAGCAGCTCCTGGACAGGGATGAACACTGAAGCTTTCTTT. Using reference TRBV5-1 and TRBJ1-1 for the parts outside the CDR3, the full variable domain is KAGVTQTPRYLIKTRGQQVTLSCSPISGHRSVSWYQQTPGQGLQFLFEYFSETQRNKGNFPGRFSGRQFSNSRSEMNVSTLELGDSALYLCASSSWTGMNTEAFFGQGTRLTVV.

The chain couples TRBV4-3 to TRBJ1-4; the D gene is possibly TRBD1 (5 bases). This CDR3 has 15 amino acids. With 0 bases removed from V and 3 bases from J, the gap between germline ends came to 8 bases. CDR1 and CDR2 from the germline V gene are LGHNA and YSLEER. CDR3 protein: CASSQEEGANEKLFF. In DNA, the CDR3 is TGCGCCAGCAGCCAAGAGGAAGGGGCTAATGAAAAACTGTTTTTT.